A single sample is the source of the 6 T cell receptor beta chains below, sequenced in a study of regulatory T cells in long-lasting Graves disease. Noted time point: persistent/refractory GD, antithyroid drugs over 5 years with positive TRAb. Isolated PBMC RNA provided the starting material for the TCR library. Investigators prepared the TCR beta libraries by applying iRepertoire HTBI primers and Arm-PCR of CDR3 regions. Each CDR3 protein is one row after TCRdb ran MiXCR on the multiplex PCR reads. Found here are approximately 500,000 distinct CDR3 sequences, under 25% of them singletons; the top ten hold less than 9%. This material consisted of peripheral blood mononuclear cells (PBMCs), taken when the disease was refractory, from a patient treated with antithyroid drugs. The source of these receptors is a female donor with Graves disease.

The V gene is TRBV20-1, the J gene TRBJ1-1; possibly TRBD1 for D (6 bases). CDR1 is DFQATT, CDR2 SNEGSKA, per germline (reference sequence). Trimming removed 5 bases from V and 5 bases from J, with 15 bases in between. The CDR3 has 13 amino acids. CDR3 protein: CSAEQGGSTEAFF. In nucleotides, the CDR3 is TGCAGTGCTGAACAGGGAGGAAGTACTGAAGCTTTCTTT.

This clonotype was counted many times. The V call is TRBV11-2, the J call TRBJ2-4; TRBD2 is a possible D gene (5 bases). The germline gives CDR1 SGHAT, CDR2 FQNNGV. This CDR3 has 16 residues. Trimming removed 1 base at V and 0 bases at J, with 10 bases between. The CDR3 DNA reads TGTGCCAGCAGCTTAGTAGCGACCTTAGCCAAAAACATTCAGTACTTC. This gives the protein CASSLVATLAKNIQYF.

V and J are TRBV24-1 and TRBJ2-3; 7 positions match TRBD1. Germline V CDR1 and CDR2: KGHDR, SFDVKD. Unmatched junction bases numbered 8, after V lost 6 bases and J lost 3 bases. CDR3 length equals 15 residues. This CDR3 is CATSWTGLGTDTQYF. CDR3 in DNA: TGTGCCACCAGTTGGACAGGTTTGGGAACAGATACGCAGTATTTT.

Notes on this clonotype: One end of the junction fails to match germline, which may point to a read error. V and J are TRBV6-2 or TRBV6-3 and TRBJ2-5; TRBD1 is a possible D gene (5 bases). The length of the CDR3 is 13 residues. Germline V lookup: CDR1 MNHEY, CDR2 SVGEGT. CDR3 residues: CASRRQTQETQYF. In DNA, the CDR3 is TGTGCCAGCAGGAGACAGACACAAGAGACCCAATACTTC.

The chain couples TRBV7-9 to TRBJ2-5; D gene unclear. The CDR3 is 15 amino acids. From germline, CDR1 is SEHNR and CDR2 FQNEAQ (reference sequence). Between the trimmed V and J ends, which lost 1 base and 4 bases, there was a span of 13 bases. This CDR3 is CASSLVTLRPETQYF. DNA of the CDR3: TGTGCCAGCAGCTTAGTTACACTCCGCCCAGAGACCCAGTACTTC.

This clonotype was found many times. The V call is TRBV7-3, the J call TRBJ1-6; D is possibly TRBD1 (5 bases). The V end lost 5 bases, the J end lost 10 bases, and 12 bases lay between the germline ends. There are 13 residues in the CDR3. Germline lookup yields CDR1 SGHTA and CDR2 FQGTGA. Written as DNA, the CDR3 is TGTGCCAGCAGCCCCACGGGACGCTCACCCCTCCACTTT. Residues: CASSPTGRSPLHF. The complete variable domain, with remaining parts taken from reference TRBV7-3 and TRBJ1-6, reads GAGVSQTPSNKVTEKGKYVELRCDPISGHTALYWYRQSLGQGPEFLIYFQGTGAADDSGLPNDRFFAVRPEGSVSTLKIQRTERGDSAVYLCASSPTGRSPLHFGNGTRLTVT.